What follows are 23 T cell receptor beta chains derived from one specimen sequenced in a study of CD8 T cells in Susac syndrome. The RNA input was roughly 0.45 to 1 ug, and it was reverse transcribed with random hexamers. TCRdb re-called the immunoSEQ multiplex PCR reads through MiXCR, storing one row per CDR3 protein. Of approximately 120,000 distinct CDR3 sequences in the sample, about 96% were seen once. The sequencing sample was made of CD4+ T cells from PBMCs. Source of these receptors: a human donor in good health.

The chain uses TRBV23-1 and TRBJ2-1; D is undetermined. TRBV23-1 is sorted into the ORF group, with uncertain function. V shed 0 bases and J shed 5 bases, with 23 bases lying between them. The CDR3 is made up of 19 amino acids. The chain's CDR3 is CASSQSPHGGKARHNEQFF. The DNA for the CDR3 is TGCGCCAGCAGTCAATCCCCCCACGGCGGAAAGGCCCGACACAATGAGCAGTTCTTC.

The genes are TRBV6-2 or TRBV6-3 and TRBJ2-7, with D possibly called TRBD1 or TRBD2 (5 bases each). The CDR3 covers 15 residues. V was shortened by 7 bases and J by 5 bases, with 21 bases between the two germline ends. CDR1 is MNHEY, CDR2 SVGEGT, per germline. CDR3 sequence: CASNQGTANPHEQYF. CDR3 DNA: TGTGCCAGCAACCAAGGGACCGCGAATCCCCACGAGCAGTACTTC.

The chain is built from TRBV5-1 and TRBJ2-3, with D hard to call. The germline V gene has CDR1 SGHRS and CDR2 YFSETQ. With 2 bases removed from V and 8 bases from J, the gap between germline ends came to 12 bases. CDR3 length: 13 amino acids. The CDR3 DNA reads as TGCGCCAGCAGCTTAAAGCAGACGGGTACGCAGTATTTT. Its protein is CASSLKQTGTQYF. The entire variable domain, with the rest obtained from reference TRBV5-1 and TRBJ2-3, is as follows: KAGVTQTPRYLIKTRGQQVTLSCSPISGHRSVSWYQQTPGQGLQFLFEYFSETQRNKGNFPGRFSGRQFSNSRSEMNVSTLELGDSALYLCASSLKQTGTQYFGPGTRLTVL.

The V gene is TRBV6-5, the J gene TRBJ2-7; perhaps D is TRBD1 or TRBD2 (7 bases each). This CDR3 spans 12 amino acids. V was pared by 5 bases and J by 11 bases, with 16 bases between. Per germline, CDR1 MNHEY and CDR2 SVGAGI. Written as DNA, the CDR3 is TGTGCCAGCAGTCCTCAGGGAGGGGGCGAGTACTTC. It specifies CASSPQGGGEYF.

The chain couples TRBV2 to TRBJ2-6, with TRBD1 identical over 9 bases. V lost 9 bases to trimming and J lost 3 bases; unmatched junction nucleotides: 9. Germline V gene sequence: CDR1 SNHLY, CDR2 FYNNEI. The CDR3 extends over 16 amino acids. The DNA for the CDR3 is TGTGCCAGTATACAGGGGGCAATCAATGGGGCCAACGTCCTGACTTTC. Its translation: CASIQGAINGANVLTF.

The chain employs TRBV5-4 and TRBJ2-5; perhaps TRBD1 as D (5 bases). The CDR3 has 14 residues. The V gene's germline CDR1 is SGHNT and CDR2 YYREEE (reference sequence). Trimming took 6 bases from V and 1 from J, leaving 13 bases between them. DNA of the CDR3: TGTGCCAGCAACTTTAGGGGTTCCCAAGAGACCCAGTACTTC. It codes for CASNFRGSQETQYF.

The chain couples TRBV20-1 to TRBJ2-3, with TRBD2 matching 8 bases. Germline V lookup: CDR1 DFQATT, CDR2 SNEGSKA (reference sequence). CDR3 length: 18 residues. Trimming at V came to 4 bases and at J to 5 bases, leaving 20 bases not matched to a gene. CDR3 nucleotides: TGCAGTGCTAAGGCCGCCCCAATAGCGGGAATGCAGGGAGATACGCAGTATTTT. It yields the protein CSAKAAPIAGMQGDTQYF.

The chain recombines TRBV20-1 with TRBJ2-3; the match to TRBD2 covers 11 bases. Trimming at V came to 5 bases and at J to 4 bases, leaving 5 bases not matched to a gene. Germline V gene lookup returns CDR1 DFQATT and CDR2 SNEGSKA (reference sequence). The CDR3 loop spans 14 amino acids. CDR3 sequence: CSAPASGRPDTQYF. The CDR3 DNA follows: TGCAGTGCTCCCGCTAGCGGGAGGCCAGATACGCAGTATTTT.

The chain uses TRBV9 and TRBJ2-5; D is possibly TRBD1 or TRBD2 (5 bases each). V was clipped by 4 bases and J by 11 bases, with 27 bases between them. The CDR3 sequence is 16 residues long. In germline, CDR1 is SGDLS, CDR2 YYNGEE. CDR3 in DNA: TGTGCCAGCAGCCCCCACTCCGGGACCGCCGTGGGGGAGCAGTACTTC. This codes for CASSPHSGTAVGEQYF. The complete variable domain, with remaining parts taken from reference TRBV9 and TRBJ2-5, reads DSGVTQTPKHLITATGQRVTLRCSPRSGDLSVYWYQQSLDQGLQFLIQYYNGEERAKGNILERFSAQQFPDLHSELNLSSLELGDSALYFCASSPHSGTAVGEQYFGPGTRLLVL.

V is TRBV6-5 and J is TRBJ2-5; D ambiguous. The CDR3 contains 13 residues. V lost 5 bases and J 4 bases, leaving 11 bases between the germline ends. From germline, CDR1 is MNHEY and CDR2 SVGAGI. This CDR3 reads CASSRLTGETQYF. The CDR3 DNA follows: TGTGCCAGCAGTCGGCTCACGGGAGAGACCCAGTACTTC.

The genes are TRBV4-1 and TRBJ2-4; D is undetermined. Germline CDR1 MGHRA, CDR2 YSYEKL. Trimming removed 4 bases at V and 0 bases at J, with 13 bases between. The CDR3 runs 16 residues. This CDR3 is CASSPISPLAKNIQYF. The DNA of the CDR3 is TGCGCCAGCAGCCCAATAAGTCCCCTAGCCAAAAACATTCAGTACTTC.

V gene TRBV20-1 combines with J gene TRBJ2-7; D remains unclear. Trimming took 4 bases from V and 2 from J, leaving 12 bases between them. CDR1 and CDR2 (germline): DFQATT, SNEGSKA (reference sequence). This CDR3 has 13 amino acids. CDR3 nucleotides: TGCAGTGCTACCCAGTTCCCCACCTACGAGCAGTACTTC. Its protein product is CSATQFPTYEQYF.

The V call is TRBV7-2, the J call TRBJ1-1, with D possibly matching TRBD1 (6 bases). V was trimmed by 8 bases and J by 11 bases, leaving 12 bases between them. This CDR3 is built from 10 residues. The germline V gene has CDR1 SGHTA and CDR2 FQGNSA. CDR3 region: CASGRGAAFF. CDR3 in DNA: TGTGCCAGCGGGAGGGGGGCGGCTTTCTTT.

This chain joins TRBV7-2 and TRBJ2-4; D call uncertain. This CDR3 comprises 15 residues. CDR1 and CDR2 (germline): SGHTA, FQGNSA. The V gene lost 4 bases and the J gene lost 4 bases, with 14 bases spanning the gap. The CDR3 nucleotides read TGTGCCAGCAGCTCGGCCCTCCTGGGAAAAAACATTCAGTACTTC. Its protein product is CASSSALLGKNIQYF.

This chain uses TRBV12-3 or TRBV12-4 with TRBJ2-7; 7 positions agree with TRBD2. The V gene end was trimmed by 2 bases and the J gene end by 0 bases; junction bases not matched to a gene: 4. The CDR3 consists of 15 residues. CDR3 nucleotides: TGTGCCAGCAGTTTACTAGCGGCAAACTCCTACGAGCAGTACTTC. Protein sequence: CASSLLAANSYEQYF.

The chain has TRBV20-1 and TRBJ2-1; D gene ambiguous. The V gene lost 5 bases and the J gene lost 0 bases, with 14 bases spanning the gap. The CDR3 is 15 residues long. Per the germline V gene, CDR1 is DFQATT and CDR2 is SNEGSKA (reference sequence). CDR3 in DNA: TGCAGTGCTGTTGGACGGAGAAGCTCCTACAATGAGCAGTTCTTC. Its translation is CSAVGRRSSYNEQFF.

The J gene is TRBJ2-1, the V gene TRBV4-2; D is undetermined. Trimming pared 0 bases from V and 2 bases from J, leaving 11 bases between. The CDR3 is 16 residues long. The germline V gene has CDR1 LGHNA and CDR2 YNFKEQ. The CDR3 DNA reads TGTGCCAGCAGCCAAGATCCGCGAGGCCCCTACAATGAGCAGTTCTTC. Translation gives CASSQDPRGPYNEQFF.

This rearrangement joins TRBV20-1 to TRBJ2-2; 14 bases align to TRBD2. This CDR3 region has 18 residues. CDR1 is DFQATT, CDR2 SNEGSKA, per germline (reference sequence). The CDR3 DNA is TGCGGCGTACCCGCCGGGACTAGCGGGGGTCAGAACACCGGGGAGCTGTTTTTT. Translated: CGVPAGTSGGQNTGELFF.

The genes are TRBV12-3 or TRBV12-4 and TRBJ2-5; D is perhaps TRBD2 (5 bases). The V and J ends lost 6 bases and 8 bases respectively, with 19 bases between them. This CDR3 comprises 14 residues. The CDR3 protein is CASREGIARGTQYF. The CDR3 bases are TGTGCCAGCAGGGAAGGGATAGCACGGGGAACCCAGTACTTC.

The chain's CDR3 is CASSVNSRSEKLFF. The CDR3 coding sequence is TGTGCCAGCAGCGTAAATTCGAGATCAGAAAAACTGTTTTTT. This chain joins TRBV9 and TRBJ1-4; D remains unclear. Trimming left V 1 base short and J 8 bases short, with 12 bases between. CDR3 length: 14 amino acids. The germline V gene has CDR1 SGDLS and CDR2 YYNGEE.

The rearrangement links TRBV14 to TRBJ2-1, with D maybe TRBD2 (5 bases). In germline, CDR1 is SGHDN, CDR2 FVKESK. Trimming stripped 1 base from V and 9 bases from J, with 7 bases between. This CDR3 contains 12 residues. The CDR3 reads CASSQGRGEQFF. The DNA of the CDR3 is TGTGCCAGCAGCCAAGGTCGGGGTGAGCAGTTCTTC. The whole variable domain, remainder taken from reference TRBV14 and TRBJ2-1, is EAGVTQFPSHSVIEKGQTVTLRCDPISGHDNLYWYRRVMGKEIKFLLHFVKESKQDESGMPNNRFLAERTGGTYSTLKVQPAELEDSGVYFCASSQGRGEQFFGPGTRLTVL.

The gene calls are TRBV19 and TRBJ2-3; D might be TRBD2 (6 bases). Between the trimmed V and J ends, which lost 7 bases and 0 bases, there was a span of 11 bases. The CDR3 has 14 amino acids. The germline V gene has CDR1 LNHDA and CDR2 SQIVND (reference sequence). The CDR3 sequence: CASTSGGSTDTQYF. CDR3 nucleotide sequence: TGTGCCAGTACCTCAGGAGGGAGCACAGATACGCAGTATTTT.

V and J are TRBV25-1 and TRBJ2-7; 7 positions match TRBD1. This CDR3 comprises 12 residues. Trimming took 7 bases from V and 5 from J; bases not matched to a gene: 5. The germline V gene encodes CDR1 MGHDK and CDR2 SYGVNS. The CDR3 DNA reads as TGTGCCAGCACCATTCAGGGGGACGAGCAGTACTTC. As protein: CASTIQGDEQYF.